The 30 T cell receptor beta chains reported below all come from one sample, sequenced in a study of response to subunit inactivated influenza vaccine. MiXCR, run by TCRdb on the RT-PCR reads, gives a single entry per CDR3 protein. Of some 160,000 distinct CDR3 sequences in the sample, 11% are singletons; the top ten hold under 15%. The sample consisted of non-naive T cells sorted from PBMCs, taken roughly 45 days after vaccination. The receptors stem from a middle-aged man who received an inactivated influenza vaccine.

A few counts support this clonotype. The CDR3 coding sequence is TGTGCCAGCAGCTTAGAGTCGGCAGATACGCAGTATTTT. Residues: CASSLESADTQYF. The rearrangement joins TRBV7-9 to TRBJ2-3; D is unresolved. Germline V gene sequence: CDR1 SEHNR, CDR2 FQNEAQ (reference sequence). Trimming took off 1 base at V and 4 bases at J, with 6 bases between the two ends. This CDR3 is built from 13 residues. Based on the CDR3 plus reference TRBV7-9 and TRBJ2-3, the full variable domain is DTGVSQNPRHKITKRGQNVTFRCDPISEHNRLYWYRQTLGQGPEFLTYFQNEAQLEKSRLLSDRFSAERPKGSFSTLEIQRTEQGDSAMYLCASSLESADTQYFGPGTRLTVL.

This clonotype was seen repeatedly, ten times or more. The V call is TRBV7-6, the J call TRBJ1-5; tentative D call: TRBD1 (5 bases). CDR3 size: 12 residues. Germline V gene data show CDR1 as SGHVS and CDR2 as FNYEAQ. V was shortened by 1 base and J by 9 bases, with 7 bases between the two germline ends. The DNA for the CDR3 is TGTGCCAGCAGCTTAGGCCAGGGGCCCCAGCATTTT. It codes for CASSLGQGPQHF.

This clonotype was counted ten times or more. The rearrangement uses TRBV12-3 or TRBV12-4 and TRBJ2-3; D is undetermined. CDR3 length: 13 amino acids. Trimming took 6 bases from V and 6 from J, leaving 13 bases between them. The CDR3 sequence: CASSLTRADTQYF. The CDR3 DNA is TGTGCCAGCAGCCTGACACGAGCGGATACGCAGTATTTT.

This clonotype was observed a handful of times. The J gene is TRBJ1-5, the V gene TRBV20-1; D may be TRBD1 (6 bases). The CDR3 spans 16 residues. The ends were cut back, 5 bases at V and 1 base at J, with 18 bases in the middle. Germline CDR1 is DFQATT and CDR2 is SNEGSKA (reference sequence). The CDR3 protein is CSAGETGVWSNQPQHF. The CDR3 DNA reads as TGCAGTGCTGGGGAGACAGGTGTGTGGAGCAATCAGCCCCAGCATTTT.

The table lists this clonotype with many counts. The CDR3 here is CATSDSWELFF. The CDR3 coding sequence is TGTGCCACCAGTGATTCCTGGGAGCTGTTTTTT. The rearrangement links TRBV24-1 to TRBJ2-2; D ambiguous. Germline CDR1 is KGHDR and CDR2 is SFDVKD. The V gene lost 2 bases and the J gene lost 9 bases, with 3 bases spanning the gap. The CDR3 is 11 residues long.

V gene TRBV6-2 or TRBV6-3 combines with J gene TRBJ1-1; D is uncertain. CDR3 length: 17 amino acids. The germline V and J ends were trimmed by 0 bases and 3 bases, with 17 bases remaining between them. Germline V CDR1 and CDR2: MNHEY, SVGEGT. The CDR3: CASSYSTLAKWDTEAFF. DNA of the CDR3: TGTGCCAGCAGTTACTCTACCCTAGCTAAGTGGGACACTGAAGCTTTCTTT.

This clonotype was seen a few times. The J gene is TRBJ2-6, the V gene TRBV18; 8 nucleotides match TRBD1. V gave up 2 bases and J gave up 3 bases; unmatched junction bases: 6. CDR1 is KGHSH, CDR2 LQKENI, per germline. The CDR3 consists of 17 residues. CDR3 residues: CASSPSSGGVGANVLTF. DNA for the CDR3: TGTGCCAGCTCACCAAGCTCAGGGGGCGTTGGGGCCAACGTCCTGACTTTC.

This sequence joins TRBV2 and TRBJ1-6, with 7 bases that match TRBD1. J lost 12 bases, V lost 11 bases, and 10 bases had no gene match. Germline CDR1 is SNHLY and CDR2 is FYNNEI. The CDR3 has 12 amino acids. For the CDR3, the DNA is TGTGCCTCCCGGGACAGCCTGGGACCCCTCCACTTT. Protein sequence: CASRDSLGPLHF.

The V gene is TRBV6-2 or TRBV6-3, the J gene TRBJ2-1; 15 bases are shared with TRBD2. The CDR3 length is 20 residues. After removal of 0 bases from V and 2 bases from J, the junction contained 8 bases not matched to a gene. CDR1 and CDR2 from the germline V gene are MNHEY and SVGEGT. The CDR3: CASSYSNAGLAGGAYNEQFF. DNA of the CDR3: TGTGCCAGCAGTTACTCGAACGCGGGACTAGCGGGAGGAGCCTACAATGAGCAGTTCTTC.

This clonotype came up a few times. The rearrangement joins TRBV3-1 to TRBJ2-1; 12 bases fit TRBD2. The V gene end was trimmed by 0 bases and the J gene end by 10 bases; junction bases not matched to a gene: 7. Per germline, CDR1 LGHDT and CDR2 YNNKEL (reference sequence). This CDR3 comprises 16 residues. CDR3 loop: CASSQDQLAGGGEQFF. The CDR3 nucleotides read TGTGCCAGCAGCCAAGATCAACTAGCGGGAGGTGGGGAGCAGTTCTTC.

This clonotype was counted between two and nine times. This chain uses TRBV20-1 with TRBJ1-1; D is perhaps TRBD1 (5 bases). The ends were cut back, 1 base at V and 4 bases at J, with 10 bases in the middle. Per germline, CDR1 DFQATT and CDR2 SNEGSKA (reference sequence). The CDR3 contains 13 residues. CDR3 region: CSARARRGTEAFF. In DNA form, the CDR3 reads TGCAGTGCTAGAGCCAGGAGGGGCACTGAAGCTTTCTTT.

J is TRBJ2-7 and V is TRBV18; TRBD1 is a possible D gene (5 bases). The germline V gene encodes CDR1 KGHSH and CDR2 LQKENI. The CDR3 has 15 amino acids. V lost 3 bases, J lost 3 bases, and 15 bases lay in between. As DNA, the CDR3 is TGTGCCAGCTCACCGACCCGAACAAGGGGCTACGAGCAGTACTTC. This codes for CASSPTRTRGYEQYF.

This sequence joins TRBV2 and TRBJ2-1, with 8 bases lining up with TRBD1. The CDR3 is made up of 15 amino acids. With V trimmed by 4 bases and J by 4 bases, 6 bases remained unmatched. Germline V gene data show CDR1 as SNHLY and CDR2 as FYNNEI. This CDR3 is CASSGQGARYNEQFF. The CDR3, as DNA: TGTGCCAGCAGTGGTCAGGGGGCCCGGTACAATGAGCAGTTCTTC. The full variable domain, in which reference TRBV2 and TRBJ2-1 provide the parts outside the CDR3, is EPEVTQTPSHQVTQMGQEVILRCVPISNHLYFYWYRQILGQKVEFLVSFYNNEISEKSEIFDDQFSVERPDGSNFTLKIRSTKLEDSAMYFCASSGQGARYNEQFFGPGTRLTVL.

In nucleotides, the CDR3 is TGCAGTGCTACCGCCGGACAGGGAAGTTGGAATCAGCCCCAGCATTTT. It translates to CSATAGQGSWNQPQHF. V and J are TRBV20-1 and TRBJ1-5; the match to TRBD1 covers 8 bases. V lost 4 bases to trimming and J lost 4 bases; unmatched junction nucleotides: 12. The length of the CDR3 is 16 residues. Looked up from germline, CDR1 is DFQATT and CDR2 is SNEGSKA (reference sequence).

The rearrangement joins TRBV7-6 to TRBJ1-5; no reliable D call. Per germline, CDR1 SGHVS and CDR2 FNYEAQ. The CDR3 totals 12 residues. Trimming took off 1 base at V and 10 bases at J, with 8 bases between the two ends. CDR3 region: CASSLGMGPQHF. CDR3 nucleotide sequence: TGTGCCAGCAGCTTAGGTATGGGCCCCCAGCATTTT.

Remarks on this clonotype: The junction does not match germline at one end; this may be a read error. This chain joins TRBV5-1 and TRBJ1-1, with D possibly being TRBD1 (6 bases). Germline CDR1 and CDR2: SGHRS and YFSETQ. CDR3 length: 16 residues. CDR3 nucleotide sequence: TGCGTCAGCAGCTTGGCCCAGGGGCGCGGGACCACTGAAGCTTTCTTT. Amino acid sequence: CVSSLAQGRGTTEAFF.

The chain carries TRBV6-1 and TRBJ1-1; a weak D match, TRBD1 (5 bases). Germline V CDR1 and CDR2: MNHNS, SASEGT. V was pared by 8 bases and J by 0 bases, with 13 bases between. The CDR3 is 14 amino acids. As DNA, the CDR3 is TGTGCCAGCCGCGCAGGGAGCATGAACACTGAAGCTTTCTTT. Encoded protein: CASRAGSMNTEAFF.

This clonotype was counted ten times or more. The J gene is TRBJ1-1, the V gene TRBV20-1; D might be TRBD1 (6 bases). V was shortened by 6 bases and J by 0 bases, with 20 bases between the two germline ends. Germline-derived CDR1 and CDR2 are DFQATT and SNEGSKA (reference sequence). The CDR3 totals 16 residues. The CDR3 DNA sequence: TGCAGTGCGAAGAGGGGGGGCAGTTTGGTGAACACTGAAGCTTTCTTT. Its protein product is CSAKRGGSLVNTEAFF.

This clonotype was seen a few times. CDR3 amino acids: CASSLGMRNYGYTF. CDR3 nucleotide sequence: TGTGCCAGCAGTCTGGGTATGCGAAACTATGGCTACACCTTC. The chain has TRBV7-9 and TRBJ1-2; D gene uncertain. This CDR3 has 14 amino acids. Germline V CDR1 and CDR2: SEHNR, FQNEAQ (reference sequence). V lost 6 bases and J lost 2, with 13 bases in between.

This clonotype came up many times. This chain connects TRBV12-3 or TRBV12-4 to TRBJ1-3; D call uncertain. CDR3 length equals 14 residues. V was shortened by 5 bases and J by 4 bases, with 12 bases between the two germline ends. The CDR3 region is CASSPVSSGNTIYF. CDR3 bases: TGTGCCAGCAGTCCTGTTTCATCGGGAAACACCATATATTTT.

This clonotype was counted only a few times. The rearrangement links TRBV12-3 or TRBV12-4 to TRBJ1-6; D perhaps matches TRBD1 (5 bases). The CDR3 runs 13 residues. Between the trimmed V and J ends, which lost 1 base and 7 bases, there was a span of 5 bases. The chain's CDR3 is CASSLGQNSPLHF. The CDR3 DNA is TGTGCCAGCAGTTTAGGACAGAATTCACCCCTCCACTTT.

The J gene is TRBJ1-1, the V gene TRBV20-1, with TRBD1 matching 7 bases. This CDR3 is built from 14 residues. Germline V lookup: CDR1 DFQATT, CDR2 SNEGSKA (reference sequence). Trimming removed 3 bases from V and 4 bases from J; junction bases left unmatched: 8. CDR3 DNA sequence: TGCAGTGCTAGTCAACCCGCAGGGGGCACTGAAGCTTTCTTT. This sequence encodes CSASQPAGGTEAFF.

This clonotype appeared a few times. This chain uses TRBV20-1 with TRBJ2-1; D is perhaps TRBD2 (5 bases). This CDR3 is 14 amino acids long. Germline CDR1 is DFQATT and CDR2 is SNEGSKA (reference sequence). Trimming removed 2 bases at V and 1 base at J, with 9 bases between. The CDR3 DNA reads as TGCAGTGCTAGAAGGGAGTGGTCCTACAATGAGCAGTTCTTC. This sequence encodes CSARREWSYNEQFF.

This chain joins TRBV5-6 and TRBJ1-2; D is unresolved. Germline V gene lookup returns CDR1 SGHDT and CDR2 YYEEEE. The CDR3 is made up of 14 amino acids. The V end was cut by 3 bases, the J end by 7 bases, with 16 bases between. CDR3 protein: CASSSGPKGSGYTF. CDR3 nucleotide sequence: TGTGCCAGCAGCTCTGGGCCAAAAGGCAGTGGCTACACCTTC.

The chain couples TRBV5-6 to TRBJ1-5, with a weak D call TRBD1 (5 bases). Per germline, CDR1 SGHDT and CDR2 YYEEEE. V lost 4 bases to trimming and J lost 7 bases, with 15 bases between them. The CDR3 is made up of 14 amino acids. For the CDR3, the DNA is TGTGCCAGCAGCAGAGGGGTTTTTGACCAGCCCCAGCATTTT. It codes for CASSRGVFDQPQHF.

V gene TRBV11-3 combines with J gene TRBJ1-1, with D possibly TRBD1 on 6 matching bases. CDR3 length: 13 residues. Germline loops: CDR1 SGHNT, CDR2 YENEEA. Trimming removed 5 bases from V and 5 bases from J, with 12 bases in between. The CDR3 loop reads CASSEGGWTEAFF. CDR3 nucleotides: TGTGCCAGCAGCGAAGGGGGGTGGACTGAAGCTTTCTTT.

There are many counts of this clonotype. The V call is TRBV5-1, the J call TRBJ1-2; D possibly corresponds to TRBD1 (5 bases). CDR3 length: 13 residues. V was trimmed by 4 bases and J by 5 bases, leaving 12 bases between them. CDR1 and CDR2 (germline): SGHRS, YFSETQ. The DNA for the CDR3 is TGCGCCAGCAGCCGGGGGGAAGGTTATGGCTACACCTTC. It is translated as CASSRGEGYGYTF.

This clonotype was seen many times. J is TRBJ1-1 and V is TRBV20-1; 10 bases fit TRBD1. V was pared by 7 bases and J by 3 bases, with 5 bases of the junction left unmatched. Germline V gene data show CDR1 as DFQATT and CDR2 as SNEGSKA (reference sequence). There are 13 residues in the CDR3. The CDR3: CSGPDRGYTEAFF. DNA of the CDR3: TGCAGTGGCCCGGACAGGGGGTACACTGAAGCTTTCTTT.

This clonotype was observed at least ten times. CDR3 in amino acids: CASSRSDSYNQPQHF. In DNA form, the CDR3 reads TGTGCCAGCAGCCGGTCGGACAGCTATAATCAGCCCCAGCATTTT. This sequence joins TRBV6-1 and TRBJ1-5; D is possibly TRBD1 (6 bases). Trimming removed 6 bases at V and 4 bases at J, with 16 bases between. This CDR3 spans 15 amino acids. The germline V gene encodes CDR1 MNHNS and CDR2 SASEGT.

This clonotype has ten or more counts. The V gene is TRBV5-1, the J gene TRBJ2-1, with 11 nucleotides matching TRBD2. V was clipped by 4 bases and J by 5 bases; unmatched bases: 5. CDR1 and CDR2 from the germline V gene are SGHRS and YFSETQ. This CDR3 contains 15 residues. CDR3 DNA: TGCGCCAGCAGCGAAACTAGCGGGAGTAACAATGAGCAGTTCTTC. Translation: CASSETSGSNNEQFF.